These 23 T cell receptor beta chains were sequenced from one sample in a study of beta chain features in type 1 diabetes. Study-level points and caveats: People with Type 1 diabetes carried modestly yet significantly shorter TCRB CDR3s in all four CD4+ subsets.

As every portion of the isolated RNA was reverse transcribed, the sequencing read expressed TCRB transcripts. Libraries were prepared by immunoSEQ multiplex PCR; TCRdb keeps only in-frame clonotypes and omits some of them. The sample lists hundreds of thousands of clones; roughly 15% were seen once. Their specific antigens are unknown. The sample comprised naive CD4+ T cells from blood. The receptors originated from a man aged 18 to 29 with type 1 diabetes.

Only a few counts were recorded for this clone. The V call is TRBV15, the J call TRBJ2-2; D is perhaps TRBD1 (5 bases). The CDR3 extends over 18 amino acids. With 1 base removed from V and 7 bases from J, the gap between germline ends came to 22 bases. Germline lookup yields CDR1 LNHNV and CDR2 YYDKDF (reference sequence). The CDR3 here is CATSRVPRSPGSSGELFF. DNA of the CDR3: TGTGCCACCAGCAGAGTACCTCGATCCCCAGGGTCCAGCGGGGAGCTGTTTTTT.

The V call is TRBV9, the J call TRBJ1-5; D gene ambiguous. Trimming took off 4 bases at V and 3 bases at J, with 14 bases between the two ends. The CDR3 runs to 15 residues. Per germline, CDR1 SGDLS and CDR2 YYNGEE. This CDR3 reads CASSPTSGVNQPQHF. The CDR3 coding sequence is TGTGCCAGCAGCCCGACCTCAGGTGTCAATCAGCCCCAGCATTTT.

The rearrangement links TRBV28 to TRBJ2-7, with D possibly matching TRBD2 (5 bases). The CDR3 consists of 12 residues. Germline CDR1 and CDR2: MDHEN and SYDVKM. Trimming cost V 1 base and J 6 bases, with 7 bases left between them. The CDR3 reads CASSLLEGEQYF. The CDR3, as DNA: TGTGCCAGCAGTTTATTAGAGGGCGAGCAGTACTTC.

In its sample, this clone was seen a few times. The chain links TRBV9 to TRBJ2-5; 7 bases agree with TRBD1. The ends lost 0 bases at V and 5 bases at J; junction bases unmatched: 13. Germline CDR1 is SGDLS and CDR2 is YYNGEE. This CDR3 is built from 17 residues. As DNA, the CDR3 is TGTGCCAGCAGCGTAGCTACAACGTTGGGACAGATGGAGACCCAGTACTTC. As protein: CASSVATTLGQMETQYF.

This clone was counted only a few times. The V gene is TRBV27, the J gene TRBJ2-1, with 9 bases fitting TRBD1. Germline V gene lookup returns CDR1 MNHEY and CDR2 SMNVEV (reference sequence). J lost 3 bases, V lost 7 bases, and 4 bases had no gene match. This CDR3 has 14 amino acids. CDR3 sequence: CASKPGQGYNEQFF. CDR3 sequence (DNA): TGTGCCAGCAAACCGGGACAGGGCTACAATGAGCAGTTCTTC.

This chain connects TRBV29-1 to TRBJ2-3; D is unclear. CDR1 and CDR2 from the germline V gene are SQVTM and ANQGSEA. This CDR3 region has 11 residues. The V gene lost 7 bases and the J gene lost 0 bases, with 5 bases spanning the gap. The CDR3 nucleotides are TGCAGCGCCCTAAGCACAGATACGCAGTATTTT. Translated, it gives CSALSTDTQYF.

The chain joins TRBV30 to TRBJ1-2; TRBD1 matches at 11 bases. V shed 3 bases, J shed 7 bases, and the junction held 13 bases outside the gene matches. Germline V gene sequence: CDR1 GTSNPN, CDR2 SVGIG (reference sequence). The CDR3 spans 16 residues. CDR3: CAWRDTGTGGAAGYTF. The CDR3 DNA sequence: TGTGCCTGGAGGGATACCGGGACAGGGGGAGCGGCTGGCTACACCTTC.

This clone appeared a single time. The chain uses TRBV18 and TRBJ2-7, with TRBD1 identical over 8 bases. The CDR3 consists of 18 residues. The V gene's germline CDR1 is KGHSH and CDR2 LQKENI. Trimming cost V 5 bases and J 5 bases; bases outside gene matches: 20. The CDR3 sequence is CASSINPYAGQGAHEQYF. CDR3 nucleotide sequence: TGTGCCAGCTCAATTAACCCGTACGCAGGACAGGGAGCCCACGAGCAGTACTTC.

On this clone itself: The junction differs from germline at one of its ends, possibly a read error. The chain joins TRBV4-2 to TRBJ1-2; no clear D gene. The CDR3 sequence is 17 residues long. The germline CDR1 and CDR2 sequences are LGHNA and YNFKEQ. CDR3 sequence reads: CASSLEGSANLNYVYTF. As DNA, the CDR3 is TGTGCCAGCAGCCTCGAAGGATCTGCTAACCTTAACTATGTCTACACCTTC.

This chain links TRBV9 with TRBJ1-2; a possible D gene is TRBD1 (6 bases). The ends were cut back, 4 bases at V and 1 base at J, with 14 bases in the middle. CDR1 and CDR2 (germline): SGDLS, YYNGEE. The length of the CDR3 is 15 residues. The CDR3 loop reads CASSPRDKYNYGYTF. The CDR3 DNA sequence: TGTGCCAGCAGCCCCCGGGACAAGTATAACTATGGCTACACCTTC.

This clone was observed a few times. The rearrangement links TRBV4-3 to TRBJ1-1, with 10 bases that match TRBD1. The CDR3 is 19 amino acids. With V trimmed by 0 bases and J by 4 bases, 14 bases remained unmatched. CDR1 is LGHNA and CDR2 is YSLEER in the germline V gene. The CDR3 DNA sequence: TGCGCCAGCAGCCAAGATCTTGGGTGGACAGGGGGTCTTGTCACTGAAGCTTTCTTT. It is translated as CASSQDLGWTGGLVTEAFF.

This clone came up a few times. V gene TRBV4-3 combines with J gene TRBJ2-7, with D possibly TRBD1 on 5 matching bases. The germline V gene has CDR1 LGHNA and CDR2 YSLEER. The CDR3 is made up of 16 amino acids. Trimming shortened V by 1 base and J by 1 base, and 14 bases separated the two germline ends. The CDR3 sequence: CASSQGSQGPSYEQYF. CDR3 DNA sequence: TGCGCCAGCAGCCAAGGTTCGCAGGGCCCGTCCTACGAGCAGTACTTC.

The rearrangement uses TRBV18 and TRBJ2-1, with 9 bases fitting TRBD1. Trimming removed 6 bases from V and 6 bases from J; junction bases left unmatched: 3. Germline CDR1 KGHSH, CDR2 LQKENI. The CDR3 spans 13 residues. The CDR3 DNA reads TGTGCCAGCTCGGGACAGGGCTCCAATGAGCAGTTCTTC. Protein: CASSGQGSNEQFF. Combining the CDR3 with reference TRBV18 and TRBJ2-1 gives the whole variable domain NAGVMQNPRHLVRRRGQEARLRCSPMKGHSHVYWYRQLPEEGLKFMVYLQKENIIDESGMPKERFSAEFPKEGPSILRIQQVVRGDSAAYFCASSGQGSNEQFFGPGTRLTVL.

This clone has just a few counts. V is TRBV20-1 and J is TRBJ1-3; no firm D call. The CDR3 has 11 amino acids. Germline lookup yields CDR1 DFQATT and CDR2 SNEGSKA (reference sequence). V lost 5 bases and J 2 bases, leaving 4 bases between the germline ends. The CDR3 loop is CSARAGNTIYF. The CDR3 coding sequence is TGCAGTGCTCGGGCTGGAAACACCATATATTTT.

V and J are TRBV5-1 and TRBJ2-6; the D is unclear. V lost 2 bases and J 2 bases, leaving 11 bases between the germline ends. The CDR3 length is 16 residues. Germline CDR1 is SGHRS and CDR2 is YFSETQ. CDR3 DNA: TGCGCCAGCAGCTTCGCGGAAATTACTGGGGCCAACGTCCTGACTTTC. As protein: CASSFAEITGANVLTF.

This clone appeared a few times. This sequence joins TRBV2 and TRBJ2-3, with a tentative D call TRBD2 (5 bases). The length of the CDR3 is 15 residues. Trimming pared 10 bases from V and 2 bases from J, leaving 19 bases between. Looked up from germline, CDR1 is SNHLY and CDR2 is FYNNEI. CDR3 bases: TGTGCCAATACGGGCCAGGACTTAAACACAGATACGCAGTATTTT. Encoded protein: CANTGQDLNTDTQYF.

The V call is TRBV27, the J call TRBJ2-6; D is unclear. V dropped 7 bases and J dropped 0 bases, with 13 bases sitting between them. Germline CDR1 is MNHEY and CDR2 is SMNVEV (reference sequence). The CDR3 is 16 residues long. The CDR3 region has the DNA TGTGCCAGCACTCAAATGCTCGGCTCTGGGGCCAACGTCCTGACTTTC. This gives the protein CASTQMLGSGANVLTF.

This chain links TRBV6-4 with TRBJ2-2; tentatively, D is TRBD2 (6 bases). The germline CDR1 and CDR2 sequences are MRHNA and SNTAGT. Trimming pared 0 bases from V and 4 bases from J, leaving 6 bases between. The CDR3 sequence is 14 residues long. In DNA form, the CDR3 reads TGTGCCAGCAGTGACTCGGGGGGCACCGGGGAGCTGTTTTTT. Protein sequence: CASSDSGGTGELFF.

This clone was counted a few times. This chain links TRBV6-5 with TRBJ2-3, with 8 bases aligning to TRBD2. J gave up 2 bases and V 3 bases, and 7 bases lay outside the gene matches. The CDR3 extends over 16 amino acids. In germline, CDR1 is MNHEY, CDR2 SVGAGI. CDR3 region: CASSYTGTSDTDTQYF. DNA of the CDR3: TGTGCCAGCAGTTATACCGGGACTAGTGACACAGATACGCAGTATTTT.

This clone showed up just a few times. This rearrangement joins TRBV7-9 to TRBJ2-7; TRBD2 might be the D (5 bases). The V end was cut by 5 bases, the J end by 3 bases, with 8 bases between. The CDR3 sequence is 12 residues long. The germline CDR1 and CDR2 sequences are SEHNR and FQNEAQ (reference sequence). The CDR3 loop reads CASSHRDYEQYF. The CDR3 DNA sequence: TGTGCCAGCAGCCACCGGGACTACGAGCAGTACTTC.

This chain links TRBV6-5 with TRBJ1-1; 8 nucleotides align to TRBD1. V trimming: 0 bases; J trimming: 4 bases; junction bases outside the gene matches: 4. This CDR3 contains 15 residues. Germline CDR1 is MNHEY and CDR2 is SVGAGI. CDR3 protein: CASSYSTGVVTEAFF. The CDR3 DNA follows: TGTGCCAGCAGTTACTCGACAGGGGTGGTCACTGAAGCTTTCTTT.

The chain employs TRBV5-4 and TRBJ1-4; 8 bases agree with TRBD1. This CDR3 spans 16 amino acids. The ends lost 0 bases at V and 6 bases at J; junction bases unmatched: 7. The germline V gene has CDR1 SGHNT and CDR2 YYREEE (reference sequence). The CDR3 loop is CASSLDRGGLHEKLFF. The CDR3 bases are TGTGCCAGCAGCTTGGACAGGGGGGGACTCCATGAAAAACTGTTTTTT.

This chain connects TRBV5-1 to TRBJ1-1; D is uncertain. CDR3 size: 15 residues. Germline-derived CDR1 and CDR2 are SGHRS and YFSETQ. V was shortened by 0 bases and J by 3 bases, with 12 bases between the two germline ends. CDR3 bases: TGCGCCAGCAGCTTGGTGGCGGGTGGGGACACTGAAGCTTTCTTT. Protein: CASSLVAGGDTEAFF.